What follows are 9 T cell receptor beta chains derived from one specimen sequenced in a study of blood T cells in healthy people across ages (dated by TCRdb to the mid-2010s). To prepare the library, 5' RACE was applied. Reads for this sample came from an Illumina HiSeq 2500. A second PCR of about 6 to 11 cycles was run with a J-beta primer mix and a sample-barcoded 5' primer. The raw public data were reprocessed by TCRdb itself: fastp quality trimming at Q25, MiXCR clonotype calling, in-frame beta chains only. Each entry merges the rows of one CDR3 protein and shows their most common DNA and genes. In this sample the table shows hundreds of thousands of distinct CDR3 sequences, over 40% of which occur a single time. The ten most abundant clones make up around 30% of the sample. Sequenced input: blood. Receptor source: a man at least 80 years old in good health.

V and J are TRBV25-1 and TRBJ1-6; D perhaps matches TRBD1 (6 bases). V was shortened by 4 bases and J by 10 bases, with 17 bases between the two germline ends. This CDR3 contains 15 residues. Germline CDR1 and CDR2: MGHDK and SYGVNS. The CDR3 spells CASSATVGGGSPLHF. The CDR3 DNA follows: TGTGCCAGCAGTGCGACGGTAGGCGGGGGCTCACCCCTCCACTTT.

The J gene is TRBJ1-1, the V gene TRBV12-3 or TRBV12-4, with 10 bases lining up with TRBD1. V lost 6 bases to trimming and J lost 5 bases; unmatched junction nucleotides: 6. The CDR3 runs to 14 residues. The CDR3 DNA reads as TGTGCCAGCAGGGTGACAGGGGGCGAGACTGAAGCTTTCTTT. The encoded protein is CASRVTGGETEAFF.

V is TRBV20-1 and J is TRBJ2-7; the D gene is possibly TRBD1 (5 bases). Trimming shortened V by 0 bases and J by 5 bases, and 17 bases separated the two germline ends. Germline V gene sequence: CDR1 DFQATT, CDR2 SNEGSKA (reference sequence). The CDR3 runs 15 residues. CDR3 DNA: TGCAGTGCTAGAGATTCAGTGCCAGGGATCCACGAGCAGTACTTC. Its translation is CSARDSVPGIHEQYF.

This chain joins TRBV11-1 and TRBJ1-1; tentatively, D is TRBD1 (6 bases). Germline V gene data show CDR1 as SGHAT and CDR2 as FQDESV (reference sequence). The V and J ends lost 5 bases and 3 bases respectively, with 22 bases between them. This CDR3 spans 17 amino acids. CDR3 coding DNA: TGTGCCAGCAGCCTCCCCGCCGGGGGCTTGGGATACACTGAAGCTTTCTTT. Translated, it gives CASSLPAGGLGYTEAFF.

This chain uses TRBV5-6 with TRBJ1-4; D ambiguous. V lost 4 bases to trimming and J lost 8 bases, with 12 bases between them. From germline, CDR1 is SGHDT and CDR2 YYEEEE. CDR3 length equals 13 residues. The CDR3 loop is CASSPGAAEKLFF. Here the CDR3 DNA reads TGTGCCAGCAGCCCCGGTGCGGCGGAAAAACTGTTTTTT.

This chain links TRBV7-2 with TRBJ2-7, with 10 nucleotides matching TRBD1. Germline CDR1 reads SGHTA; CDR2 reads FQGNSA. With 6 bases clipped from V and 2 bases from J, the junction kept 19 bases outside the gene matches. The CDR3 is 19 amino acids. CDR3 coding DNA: TGTGCCAGCAGTCGGATCGGAGGAAAGGGACAGGGGAGTCCCTACGAGCAGTACTTC. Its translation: CASSRIGGKGQGSPYEQYF.

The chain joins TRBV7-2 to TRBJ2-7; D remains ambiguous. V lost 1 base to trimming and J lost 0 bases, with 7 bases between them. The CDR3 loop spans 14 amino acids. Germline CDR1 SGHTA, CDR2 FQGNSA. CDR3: CASSLVSVSYEQYF. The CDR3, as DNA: TGTGCCAGCAGCTTAGTATCGGTCTCCTACGAGCAGTACTTC.

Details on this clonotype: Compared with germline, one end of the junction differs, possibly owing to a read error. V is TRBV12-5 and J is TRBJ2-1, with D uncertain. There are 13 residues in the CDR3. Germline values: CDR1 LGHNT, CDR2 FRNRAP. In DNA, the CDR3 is TGTGCTAGTGGTGTGGTGGATCCTGGTGAGCAGTTCTTC. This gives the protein CASGVVDPGEQFF. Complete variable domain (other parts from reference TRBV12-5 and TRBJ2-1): DARVTQTPRHKVTEMGQEVTMRCQPILGHNTVFWYRQTMMQGLELLAYFRNRAPLDDSGMPKDRFSAEMPDATLATLKIQPSEPRDSAVYFCASGVVDPGEQFFGPGTRLTVL.

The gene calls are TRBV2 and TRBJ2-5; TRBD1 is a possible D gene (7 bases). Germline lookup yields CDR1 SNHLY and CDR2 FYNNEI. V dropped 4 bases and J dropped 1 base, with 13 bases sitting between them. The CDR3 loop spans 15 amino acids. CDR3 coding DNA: TGTGCCAGCAGTGGGAGGAGGGGGCCCCAAGAGACCCAGTACTTC. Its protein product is CASSGRRGPQETQYF.